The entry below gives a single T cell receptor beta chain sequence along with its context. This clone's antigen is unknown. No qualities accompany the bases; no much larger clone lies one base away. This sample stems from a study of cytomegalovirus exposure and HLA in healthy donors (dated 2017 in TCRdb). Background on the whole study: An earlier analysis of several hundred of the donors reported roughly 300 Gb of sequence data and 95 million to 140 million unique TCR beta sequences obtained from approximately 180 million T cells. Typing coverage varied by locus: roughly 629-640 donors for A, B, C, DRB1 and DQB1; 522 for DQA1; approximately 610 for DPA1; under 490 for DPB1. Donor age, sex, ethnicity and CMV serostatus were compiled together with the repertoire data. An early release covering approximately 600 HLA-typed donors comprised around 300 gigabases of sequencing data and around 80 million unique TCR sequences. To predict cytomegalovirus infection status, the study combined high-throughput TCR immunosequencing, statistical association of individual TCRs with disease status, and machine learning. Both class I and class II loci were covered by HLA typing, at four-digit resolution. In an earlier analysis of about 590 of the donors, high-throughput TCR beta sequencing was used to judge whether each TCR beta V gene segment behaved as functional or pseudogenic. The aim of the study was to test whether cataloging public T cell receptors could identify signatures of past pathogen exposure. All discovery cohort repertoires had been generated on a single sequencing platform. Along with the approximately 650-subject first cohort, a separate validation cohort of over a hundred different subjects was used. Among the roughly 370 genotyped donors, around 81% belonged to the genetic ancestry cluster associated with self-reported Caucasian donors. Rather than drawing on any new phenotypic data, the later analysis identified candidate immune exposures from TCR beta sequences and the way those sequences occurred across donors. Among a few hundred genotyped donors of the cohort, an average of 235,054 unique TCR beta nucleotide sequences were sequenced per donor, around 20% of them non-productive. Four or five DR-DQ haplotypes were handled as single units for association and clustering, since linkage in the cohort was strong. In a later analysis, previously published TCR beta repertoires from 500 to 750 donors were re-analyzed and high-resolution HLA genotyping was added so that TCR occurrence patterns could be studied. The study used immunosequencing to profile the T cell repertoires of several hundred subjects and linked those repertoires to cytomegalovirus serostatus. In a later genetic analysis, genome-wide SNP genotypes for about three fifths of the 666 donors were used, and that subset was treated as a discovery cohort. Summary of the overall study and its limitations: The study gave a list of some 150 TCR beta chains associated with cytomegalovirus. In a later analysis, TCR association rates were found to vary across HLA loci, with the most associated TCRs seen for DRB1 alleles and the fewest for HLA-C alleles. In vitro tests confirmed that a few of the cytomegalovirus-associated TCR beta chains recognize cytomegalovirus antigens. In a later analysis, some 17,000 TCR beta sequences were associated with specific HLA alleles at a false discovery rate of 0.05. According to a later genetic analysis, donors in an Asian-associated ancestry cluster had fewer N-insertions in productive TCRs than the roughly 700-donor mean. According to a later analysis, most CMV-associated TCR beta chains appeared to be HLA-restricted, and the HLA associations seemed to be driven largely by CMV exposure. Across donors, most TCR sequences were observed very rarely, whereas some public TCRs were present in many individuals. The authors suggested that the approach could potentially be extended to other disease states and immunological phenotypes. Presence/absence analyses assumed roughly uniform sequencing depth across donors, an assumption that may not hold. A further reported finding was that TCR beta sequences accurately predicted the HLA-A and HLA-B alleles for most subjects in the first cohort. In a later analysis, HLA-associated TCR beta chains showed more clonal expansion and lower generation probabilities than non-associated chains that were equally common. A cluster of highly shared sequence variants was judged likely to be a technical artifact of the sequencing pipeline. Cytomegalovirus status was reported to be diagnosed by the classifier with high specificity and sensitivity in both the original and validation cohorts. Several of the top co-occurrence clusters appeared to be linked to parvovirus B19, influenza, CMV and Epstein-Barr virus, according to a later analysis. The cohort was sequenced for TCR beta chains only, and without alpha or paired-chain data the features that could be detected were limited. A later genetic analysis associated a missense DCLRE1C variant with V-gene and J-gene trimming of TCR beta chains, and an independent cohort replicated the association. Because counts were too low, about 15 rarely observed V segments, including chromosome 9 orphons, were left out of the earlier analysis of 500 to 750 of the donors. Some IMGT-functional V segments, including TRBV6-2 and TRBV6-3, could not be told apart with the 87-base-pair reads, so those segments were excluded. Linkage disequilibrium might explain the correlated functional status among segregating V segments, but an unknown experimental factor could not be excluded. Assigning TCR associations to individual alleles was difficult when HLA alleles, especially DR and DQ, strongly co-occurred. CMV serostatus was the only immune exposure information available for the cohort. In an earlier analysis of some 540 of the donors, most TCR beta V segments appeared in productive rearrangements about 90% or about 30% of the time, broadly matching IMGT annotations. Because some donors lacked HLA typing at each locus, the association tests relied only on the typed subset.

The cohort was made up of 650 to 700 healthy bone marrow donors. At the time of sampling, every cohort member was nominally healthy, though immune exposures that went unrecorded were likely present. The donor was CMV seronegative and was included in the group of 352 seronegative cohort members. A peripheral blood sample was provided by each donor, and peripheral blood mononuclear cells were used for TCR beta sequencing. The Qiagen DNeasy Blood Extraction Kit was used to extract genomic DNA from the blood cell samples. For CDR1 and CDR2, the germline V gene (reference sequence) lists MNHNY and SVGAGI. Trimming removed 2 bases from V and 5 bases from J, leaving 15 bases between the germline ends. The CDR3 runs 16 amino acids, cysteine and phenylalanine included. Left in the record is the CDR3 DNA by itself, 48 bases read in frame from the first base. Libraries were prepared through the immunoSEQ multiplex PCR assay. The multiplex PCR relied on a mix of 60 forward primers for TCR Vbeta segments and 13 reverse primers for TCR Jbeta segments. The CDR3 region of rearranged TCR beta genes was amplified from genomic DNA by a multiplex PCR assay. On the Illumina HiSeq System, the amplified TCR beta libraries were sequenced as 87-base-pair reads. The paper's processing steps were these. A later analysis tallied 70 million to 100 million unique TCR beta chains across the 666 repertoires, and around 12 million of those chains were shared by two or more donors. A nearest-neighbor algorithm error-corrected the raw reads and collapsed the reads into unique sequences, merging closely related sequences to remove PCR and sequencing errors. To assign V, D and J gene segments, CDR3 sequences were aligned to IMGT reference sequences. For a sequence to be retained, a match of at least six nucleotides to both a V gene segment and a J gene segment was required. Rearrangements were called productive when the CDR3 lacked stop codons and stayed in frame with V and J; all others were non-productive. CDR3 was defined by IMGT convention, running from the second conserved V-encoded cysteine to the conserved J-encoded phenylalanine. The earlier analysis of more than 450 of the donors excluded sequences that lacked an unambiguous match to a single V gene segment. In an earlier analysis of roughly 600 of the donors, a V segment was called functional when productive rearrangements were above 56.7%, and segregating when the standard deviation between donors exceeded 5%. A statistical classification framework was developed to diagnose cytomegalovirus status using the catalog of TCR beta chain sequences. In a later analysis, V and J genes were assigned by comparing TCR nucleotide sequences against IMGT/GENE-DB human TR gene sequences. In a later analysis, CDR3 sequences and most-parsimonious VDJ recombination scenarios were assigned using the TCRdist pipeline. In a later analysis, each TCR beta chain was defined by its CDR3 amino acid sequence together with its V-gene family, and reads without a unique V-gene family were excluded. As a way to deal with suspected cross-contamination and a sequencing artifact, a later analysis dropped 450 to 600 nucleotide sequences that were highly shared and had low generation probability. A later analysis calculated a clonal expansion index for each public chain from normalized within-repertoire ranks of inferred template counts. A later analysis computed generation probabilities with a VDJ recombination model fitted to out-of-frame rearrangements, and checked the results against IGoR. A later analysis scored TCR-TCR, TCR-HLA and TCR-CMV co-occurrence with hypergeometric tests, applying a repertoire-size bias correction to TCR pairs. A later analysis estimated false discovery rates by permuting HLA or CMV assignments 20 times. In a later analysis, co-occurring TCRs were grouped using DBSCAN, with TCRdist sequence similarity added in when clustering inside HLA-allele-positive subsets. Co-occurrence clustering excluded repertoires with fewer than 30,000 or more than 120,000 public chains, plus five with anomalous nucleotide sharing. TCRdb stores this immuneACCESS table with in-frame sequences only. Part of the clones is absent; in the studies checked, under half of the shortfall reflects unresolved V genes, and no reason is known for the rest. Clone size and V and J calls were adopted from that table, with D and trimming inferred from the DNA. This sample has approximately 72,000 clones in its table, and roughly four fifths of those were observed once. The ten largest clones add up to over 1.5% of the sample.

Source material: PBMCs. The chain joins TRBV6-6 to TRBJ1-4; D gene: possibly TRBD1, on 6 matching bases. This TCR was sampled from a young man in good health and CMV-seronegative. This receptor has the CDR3 CASSYGGEIRNEKLFF. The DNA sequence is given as TGTGCCAGCAGTTACGGGGGCGAAATTAGGAATGAAAAACTGTTTTTT.